This T cell receptor beta chain was obtained from a study of T cells after yellow fever vaccination. MiXCR was run by TCRdb on the 5' RACE reads, yielding one entry per CDR3 protein. This sample has hundreds of thousands of distinct CDR3 sequences; 10% to 15% occur once, and the top ten carry 14% to 15%. The CDR3 loop spans 14 amino acids. Deletions cut 2 bases from V and 7 bases from J, with 17 bases between. Germline V gene data show CDR1 as GTSNPN and CDR2 as SVGIG (reference sequence). The chain combines TRBV30 with TRBJ1-2, with D perhaps matching TRBD1 (6 bases). This specimen consisted of PBMCs, obtained on the day of the yellow fever booster vaccination. The receptor's source is a man aged 25-45 years who received the YFV17D yellow fever vaccine. DNA for the CDR3: TGTGCCTGGAGTCCGCGGATGAACAGGGCTGGCTACACCTTC. As protein: CAWSPRMNRAGYTF.